This T cell receptor beta chain emerged from a study of cytomegalovirus exposure and HLA in healthy donors. The overall study: According to later analysis, the same platform produced the approximately 120 validation and over 600 first-cohort repertoires.

Regarding the study as a whole: Overall, around 160 TCR beta chains were annotated as cytomegalovirus-associated. For most TCR sequences rarity was the rule, although some public TCRs occurred in many donors. Per published reports, the classifier diagnosed cytomegalovirus status with high specificity and sensitivity.

The protocol was immunoSEQ multiplex PCR, while the TCRdb copy is restricted to in-frame clones and leaves out a portion. The sample yields about 200,000 clones, approximately 82% seen once. The length of the CDR3 is 13 residues. V gave up 4 bases and J gave up 3 bases, with 7 bases separating them. CDR1 is KGHSH, CDR2 LQKENI, per germline. As for this clone: Its antigen is currently unknown. This CDR3 is also generated by other DNA sequences in the sample.

Sequencing used PBMCs. The receptor was derived from a woman between 25 and 40 years old in good health and CMV-seropositive. The V gene is TRBV18, the J gene TRBJ2-1; perhaps TRBD1 as D (5 bases). The CDR3 DNA reads as TGTGCCAGCTCACTTGACAGCTACAATGAGCAGTTCTTC. Its protein product is CASSLDSYNEQFF.